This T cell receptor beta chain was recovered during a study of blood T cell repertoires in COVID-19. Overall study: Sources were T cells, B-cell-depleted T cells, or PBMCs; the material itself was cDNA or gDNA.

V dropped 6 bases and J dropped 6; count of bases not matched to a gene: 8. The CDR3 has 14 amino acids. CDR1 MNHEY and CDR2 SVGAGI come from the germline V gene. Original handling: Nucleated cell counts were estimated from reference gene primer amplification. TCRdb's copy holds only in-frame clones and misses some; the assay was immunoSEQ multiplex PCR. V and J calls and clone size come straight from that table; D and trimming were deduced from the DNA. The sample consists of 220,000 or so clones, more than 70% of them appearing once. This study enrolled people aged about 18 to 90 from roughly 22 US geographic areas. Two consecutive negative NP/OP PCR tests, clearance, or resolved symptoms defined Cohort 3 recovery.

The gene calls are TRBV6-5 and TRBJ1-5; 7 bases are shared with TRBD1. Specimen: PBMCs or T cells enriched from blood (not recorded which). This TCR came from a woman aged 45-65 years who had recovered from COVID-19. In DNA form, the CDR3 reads TGTGCCAGCAGCCCCAGACAGGGAGGTCAGCCCCAGCATTTT. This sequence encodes CASSPRQGGQPQHF.